The sequence of this TCR beta chain was determined in a study of T cell changes during pregnancy in multiple sclerosis. V lost 3 bases, J lost 7 bases, and 8 bases stayed unmatched. The CDR3 is made up of 15 amino acids. CDR1 is KGHSH, CDR2 LQKENI, per germline. Assay used: immunoSEQ multiplex PCR; TCRdb lists only in-frame clones, some missing. The sample has approximately 74,000 clones; 85% to 95% are singletons. This clonotype was obtained from a female donor with multiple sclerosis, enrolled in a pregnancy study. Sample: peripheral blood, taken before pregnancy. This chain joins TRBV18 and TRBJ1-5; 8 bases line up with TRBD1. Written as DNA, the CDR3 is TGTGCCAGCTCACCGGACAGGGCAGGAGGGCAGCCCCAGCATTTT. This codes for CASSPDRAGGQPQHF.